One T cell receptor (beta chain) is described in this entry. The CDR3 regions of TCR beta were amplified from RNA transcripts. Primed by the HTBI set, a first-round RT-PCR was run on the TCR CDR3. TCRdb processed the multiplex PCR reads anew with MiXCR; each CDR3 protein has one entry. The sample holds under 350,000 distinct CDR3 sequences; roughly 13% are singletons and the top ten take roughly 35%. This entry belongs to a study of T cells in Graves' hyperthyroidism and ophthalmopathy. This CDR3 has 15 residues. CDR1 is GTSNPN, CDR2 SVGIG, per germline (reference sequence). The ends were cut back, 2 bases at V and 5 bases at J, with 16 bases in the middle.

The V gene is TRBV30, the J gene TRBJ1-5, with D unclear. Material: blood. The receptor was derived from a woman in her forties with Graves' ophthalmopathy. As DNA, the CDR3 is TGTGCCTGGAGTTTTTTTGGAGGATCGGATCAGCCCCAGCATTTT. Residues: CAWSFFGGSDQPQHF.